These T cell receptor beta chains were read from a single sample in a study of identical twins. Each CDR3 protein gets one entry after TCRdb re-called the 5' RACE reads with MiXCR. This sample carries 410,000 or so distinct CDR3 sequences, 15% to 20% of them seen once, and the ten largest clones take 10% to 15%. Sequencing input: naive T cells sorted from blood. All receptors derive from a man over 45 in good health. The CDR3 runs from the conserved cysteine through the conserved F or W. The D gene is left open where the match is weak. Expanded clones are given a class, and other clones once, few, many or no size at all.

TRBJ2-1	few	.	TRBV5-1	CASSLVAEFYNEQFF	TGCGCCAGCAGCTTAGTAGCGGAGTTTTACAATGAGCAGTTCTTC
TRBJ1-6	many	.	TRBV5-1	CASSPRPGDNSPLHF	TGCGCCAGCAGCCCACGACCAGGGGACAATTCACCCCTCCACTTT
TRBJ2-7	few	TRBD1	TRBV5-5	CASILDPGQGAYEQYF	TGTGCCAGCATCTTAGATCCGGGACAGGGGGCTTACGAGCAGTACTTC
TRBJ2-2	few	.	TRBV7-2	CASSFRKANTGELFF	TGTGCCAGCAGCTTTAGGAAAGCGAACACCGGGGAGCTGTTTTTT
TRBJ2-3	few	.	TRBV4-1	CASSQQGWDTQYF	TGCGCCAGCAGCCAACAGGGGTGGGATACGCAGTATTTT
TRBJ2-4	many	.	TRBV20-1	CSARDPNIQYF	TGCAGTGCTAGGGACCCCAACATTCAGTACTTC
TRBJ2-1	few	TRBD2	TRBV20-1	CSAPTAGGSNEQFF	TGCAGTGCACCCACGGCGGGGGGCAGCAATGAGCAGTTCTTC
TRBJ2-7	few	.	TRBV2	CASSGTEYEQYF	TGTGCCAGCAGTGGGACAGAGTACGAGCAGTACTTC
TRBJ2-4	many	.	TRBV24-1	CATSDSASRGIQYF	TGTGCCACCAGTGATTCGGCTAGCAGGGGCATTCAGTACTTC
TRBJ2-3	few	TRBD2	TRBV20-1	CSARSTSGGATDTQYF	TGCAGTGCTAGGTCCACTAGCGGGGGAGCGACAGATACGCAGTATTTT
TRBJ2-5	few	TRBD2	TRBV10-1	CASSDNGGGASETQYF	TGCGCCAGCAGTGATAACGGCGGGGGGGCTTCAGAGACCCAGTACTTC
TRBJ2-1	few	TRBD2	TRBV5-1	CASGLVGGRAINEQFF	TGCGCCAGCGGATTGGTGGGCGGGAGGGCGATCAATGAGCAGTTCTTC
TRBJ2-7	many	.	TRBV10-3	CAIRTGTSSYEQYF	TGTGCCATCAGGACCGGGACCAGCTCCTACGAGCAGTACTTC
TRBJ2-5	many	.	TRBV18	CASSPAAETQYF	TGTGCCAGCTCACCGGCGGCGGAGACCCAGTACTTC
TRBJ1-4	.	.	TRBV12-3/TRBV12-4	CASSFSTSNEKLFF	TGTGCCAGCAGTTTCTCGACAAGTAATGAAAAACTGTTTTTT
TRBJ2-7	many	TRBD2	TRBV7-3	CASSELAESSYEQYF	TGTGCCAGCAGCGAACTAGCGGAGAGCTCCTACGAGCAGTACTTC
TRBJ2-7	.	.	TRBV12-3/TRBV12-4	CASGTRQFLSEQYF	TGTGCCAGCGGGACAAGGCAGTTCCTGAGTGAGCAGTACTTC
TRBJ1-6	.	.	TRBV5-1	CASSLYRGASPLHF	TGCGCCAGCAGCTTGTATAGAGGGGCTTCACCCCTCCACTTT
TRBJ1-1	many	.	TRBV20-1	CSARDGFWGGTEAFF	TGCAGTGCTAGAGATGGATTTTGGGGAGGCACTGAAGCTTTCTTT
TRBJ2-2	few	TRBD2	TRBV5-1	CASGTSADTGELFF	TGCGCCAGCGGGACTAGCGCAGACACCGGGGAGCTGTTTTTT
TRBJ1-5	few	TRBD1	TRBV5-1	CASSRTGYQPQHF	TGCGCCAGCAGCCGGACAGGGTATCAGCCCCAGCATTTT
TRBJ2-5	few	.	TRBV28	CASSLFLAARETQYF	TGTGCCAGCAGTTTATTTCTTGCGGCGCGGGAGACCCAGTACTTC
TRBJ1-1	.	.	TRBV5-1	CASGRNMNTEAFF	TGCGCCAGCGGACGGAACATGAACACTGAAGCTTTCTTT
TRBJ1-1	few	.	TRBV9	CASSFLDGMNTEAFF	TGTGCCAGCAGTTTCCTTGACGGGATGAACACTGAAGCTTTCTTT
TRBJ2-7	few	.	TRBV20-1	CSARAGSYEQYF	TGCAGTGCTAGAGCGGGCTCCTACGAGCAGTACTTC
TRBJ1-1	.	.	TRBV30	CAWSKGQQNTEAFF	TGTGCCTGGAGCAAGGGACAACAGAACACTGAAGCTTTCTTT
TRBJ2-4	.	.	TRBV3-1	CASSQSGAKNIQYF	TGTGCCAGCAGCCAATCAGGAGCCAAAAACATTCAGTACTTC